This note documents a single TCR beta chain sequence. Measured with immunoSEQ multiplex PCR; TCRdb has only the in-frame clones, and not every one. The top ten hold less than 3.5% of the sample, which has some 110,000 clones, more than 80% seen once. The sample comes from a study of blood T cell repertoires in COVID-19. The V and J ends lost 2 bases and 9 bases, in that order; junction bases with no gene match: 7. The CDR3 is 14 amino acids. CDR1 and CDR2 from the germline V gene are LNHDA and SQIVND (reference sequence). This TCR was sampled from an elderly woman with COVID-19, enrolled during active disease. This chain joins TRBV19 and TRBJ2-1, with TRBD2 matching 7 bases. The sequenced sample consisted of peripheral blood. The CDR3 is CASSISGGRGEQFF. The CDR3 DNA sequence: TGTGCCAGTAGTATATCTGGGGGGAGGGGTGAGCAGTTCTTC.